The clone carrying this T cell receptor (beta chain) was detected many times. Its antigen is unknown. The data belong to a study of identical twins. Study-wide findings and caveats: Twin-shared out-of-frame alpha sequences were enriched for low generation probability. Recombination models fit unrelated individuals' TCR alpha sharing but underestimated twins'.

Unique molecular identifiers were present on the cDNA, which also gained a universal primer site by template switching. TCRdb recomputed calls from the 5' RACE reads with MiXCR, one row per CDR3 protein. The table lists approximately 600,000 distinct CDR3 sequences, 7.1% of them singletons. CDR1 is MGHRA and CDR2 is YSYEKL in the germline V gene. V lost 1 base and J lost 1; bases outside the gene matches: 5. CDR3 length: 18 amino acids. These same records also appear under a second study, on yellow fever vaccine responses in identical twins.

The clonotype was recovered from a woman aged 18 to 35 in good health. Sequencing used PBMCs. The chain employs TRBV4-1 and TRBJ2-2; 11 nucleotides match TRBD2. CDR3 in amino acids: CASSQGTGTSGNTGELFF. The DNA of the CDR3 is TGCGCCAGCAGCCAAGGAACCGGGACTAGCGGGAACACCGGGGAGCTGTTTTTT.